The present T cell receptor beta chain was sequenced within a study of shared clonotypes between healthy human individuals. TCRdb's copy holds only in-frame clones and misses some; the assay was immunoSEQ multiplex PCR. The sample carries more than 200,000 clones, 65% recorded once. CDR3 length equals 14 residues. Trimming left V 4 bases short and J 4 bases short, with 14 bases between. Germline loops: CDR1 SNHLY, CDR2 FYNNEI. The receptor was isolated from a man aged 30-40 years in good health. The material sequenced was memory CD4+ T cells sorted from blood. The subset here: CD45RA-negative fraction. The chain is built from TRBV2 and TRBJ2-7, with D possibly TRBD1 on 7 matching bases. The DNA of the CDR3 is TGTGCCAGCAGTGTTCAGGGGGGTATGTACGAGCAGTACTTC. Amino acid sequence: CASSVQGGMYEQYF.